This T cell receptor beta chain was identified during a study of Graves' ophthalmopathy and Graves' hyperthyroidism. RNA transcripts were the template, and TCR beta CDR3 regions were amplified from them. HTBI-primed RT-PCR formed the first round, and a multiplex PCR formed the second. Each CDR3 protein gets one entry after TCRdb re-called the multiplex PCR reads with MiXCR. Altogether about 660,000 distinct CDR3 sequences are present, just over 40% being singletons, with the ten largest covering about 3.3%. Overall study results and limits: Blood samples also showed most expanded thyroid clonotypes exceeding 0.001 frequency.

Lactation, pregnancy, uncontrolled infections and other autoimmune diseases were all grounds for excluding patients. Orbital computed tomography, together with clinical symptoms, serum thyroxine, TRAb and thyroid ultrasound, was used for diagnosis. On this clonotype: Its antigen remains unidentified.

Sequenced input: peripheral blood. The sequence came from an adult man with Graves' ophthalmopathy.

CDR3 region: CSVRQGSNQPQHF. The CDR3 DNA is TGCAGCGTTAGACAGGGGAGCAATCAGCCCCAGCATTTT. The V and J genes are TRBV29-1 and TRBJ1-5, with 8 bases fitting TRBD1. The trim removed 5 bases at V and 1 base at J, leaving 1 base unmatched. Germline lookup yields CDR1 SQVTM and CDR2 ANQGSEA. The CDR3 length is 13 residues. Complete variable domain (other parts from reference TRBV29-1 and TRBJ1-5): SAVISQKPSRDICQRGTSLTIQCQVDSQVTMMFWYRQQPGQSLTLIATANQGSEATYESGFVIDKFPISRPNLTFSTLTVSNMSPEDSSIYLCSVRQGSNQPQHFGDGTRLSIL.